Shown below are 14 T cell receptor beta chains from a single sample sequenced in a study of shared clonotypes between healthy human individuals. Positive CCR7 selection of CD45RO-negative cells yielded the naive CD8 cells, and terminally differentiated effector memory CD45RA+ cells were excluded. TCRdb keeps only in-frame clones here, not all; method: immunoSEQ multiplex PCR. Of roughly 1,800,000 clones listed, approximately 94% are singletons. Sequenced sample: naive CD8+ T cells sorted from blood. The receptors originated from a young man in good health.

The rearrangement links TRBV30 to TRBJ2-5, with D possibly being TRBD1 or TRBD2 (5 bases each). V lost 3 bases and J 3 bases, leaving 14 bases between the germline ends. Germline lookup yields CDR1 GTSNPN and CDR2 SVGIG (reference sequence). The CDR3 sequence is 14 residues long. In nucleotides, the CDR3 is TGTGCCTGGAGGGATCTGGGACCCGAAGAGACCCAGTACTTC. Residues: CAWRDLGPEETQYF.

Points on this clone: A single base separates this from a much larger clone, so it may be a read error. In the same sample, other DNA sequences code for this CDR3. This chain joins TRBV9 and TRBJ2-7, with 11 bases aligning to TRBD1. Germline V gene sequence: CDR1 SGDLS, CDR2 YYNGEE. Germline trimming cut 7 bases from V and 3 bases from J; bases unmatched to any gene: 0. The CDR3 extends over 12 amino acids. The CDR3: CASGTGGYEQYF. CDR3 bases: TGTGCCAGCGGGACAGGGGGCTACGAGCAGTACTTC.

V usage is TRBV6-6 and J usage is TRBJ2-5; 13 bases match TRBD2. The CDR3 has 15 residues. CDR1 and CDR2 (germline): MNHNY, SVGAGI (reference sequence). J lost 2 bases, V lost 6 bases, and 3 bases had no gene match. CDR3 amino acids: CASSGLAGAQETQYF. CDR3 nucleotide sequence: TGTGCCAGCAGCGGACTAGCGGGGGCACAAGAGACCCAGTACTTC.

As for this clone: Other DNA sequences in the same sample also yield this CDR3. This chain joins TRBV6-5 and TRBJ2-5; D gene unclear. The CDR3 covers 14 residues. CDR1 is MNHEY, CDR2 SVGAGI, per germline. The V end was cut by 0 bases, the J end by 2 bases, with 7 bases between. The chain's CDR3 is CASSYSDGQETQYF. The CDR3 nucleotides read TGTGCCAGCAGTTACTCCGACGGGCAAGAGACCCAGTACTTC.

The genes are TRBV6-5 and TRBJ1-2, with TRBD1 matching 8 bases. Germline CDR1 MNHEY, CDR2 SVGAGI. CDR3 length equals 13 residues. Trimming took 2 bases from V and 8 from J; bases not matched to a gene: 4. The DNA for the CDR3 is TGTGCCAGCAGTTACACAGGGGGTATGGGCTACACCTTC. Protein product: CASSYTGGMGYTF.

V gene TRBV6-5 combines with J gene TRBJ1-1; the D is unclear. The germline V gene has CDR1 MNHEY and CDR2 SVGAGI. Trimming left V 6 bases short and J 1 base short, with 12 bases between. The CDR3 sequence is 14 residues long. CDR3 loop: CASSMQTANTEAFF. The CDR3 DNA follows: TGTGCCAGCAGCATGCAGACTGCGAACACTGAAGCTTTCTTT.

The rearrangement links TRBV7-6 to TRBJ2-7; D tentatively fits TRBD1 or TRBD2 (6 bases each). Per the germline V gene, CDR1 is SGHVS and CDR2 is FNYEAQ. CDR3 length equals 14 residues. The V end lost 1 base, the J end lost 3 bases, and 10 bases lay between the germline ends. The CDR3 sequence: CASSLEQGLYEQYF. The DNA of the CDR3 is TGTGCCAGCAGCTTAGAACAGGGACTCTACGAGCAGTACTTC. Variable domain in full (rest from reference TRBV7-6 and TRBJ2-7): GAGVSQSPRYKVTKRGQDVALRCDPISGHVSLYWYRQALGQGPEFLTYFNYEAQQDKSGLPNDRFSAERPEGSISTLTIQRTEQRDSAMYRCASSLEQGLYEQYFGPGTRLTVT.

The rearrangement uses TRBV7-9 and TRBJ1-3; TRBD1 is a possible D gene (5 bases). The CDR3 contains 16 residues. Germline CDR1 reads SEHNR; CDR2 reads FQNEAQ (reference sequence). Trimming stripped 5 bases from V and 0 bases from J, with 14 bases between. DNA of the CDR3: TGTGCCAGCAGCACCGACAGATTAGGCTCTGGAAACACCATATATTTT. This gives the protein CASSTDRLGSGNTIYF. Filled out from reference TRBV7-9 and TRBJ1-3, the complete variable domain reads DTGVSQNPRHKITKRGQNVTFRCDPISEHNRLYWYRQTLGQGPEFLTYFQNEAQLEKSRLLSDRFSAERPKGSFSTLEIQRTEQGDSAMYLCASSTDRLGSGNTIYFGEGSWLTVV.

The CDR3 reads CASSAGLAAATQYF. CDR3 in DNA: TGTGCCAGTAGCGCCGGACTAGCGGCCGCGACCCAGTACTTC. This chain links TRBV7-9 with TRBJ2-5, with 10 positions matching TRBD2. Germline V lookup: CDR1 SEHNR, CDR2 FQNEAQ (reference sequence). V shed 9 bases and J 7 bases; nucleotides not matched to a gene: 11. The CDR3 runs 14 residues. Using reference TRBV7-9 and TRBJ2-5 for the parts outside the CDR3, the full variable domain is DTGVSQNPRHKITKRGQNVTFRCDPISEHNRLYWYRQTLGQGPEFLTYFQNEAQLEKSRLLSDRFSAERPKGSFSTLEIQRTEQGDSAMYLCASSAGLAAATQYFGPGTRLLVL.

J is TRBJ2-3 and V is TRBV9; D is perhaps TRBD2 (6 bases). There are 14 residues in the CDR3. Per the germline V gene, CDR1 is SGDLS and CDR2 is YYNGEE. V was shortened by 4 bases and J by 5 bases, with 14 bases between the two germline ends. CDR3 nucleotide sequence: TGTGCCAGCAGCCCCCCTATCGGGAGAGATACGCAGTATTTT. This gives the protein CASSPPIGRDTQYF.

This chain uses TRBV5-4 with TRBJ1-1, with TRBD1 as a possible D gene (6 bases). Trimming cost V 4 bases and J 5 bases, with 15 bases left between them. This CDR3 spans 14 amino acids. Germline loops: CDR1 SGHNT, CDR2 YYREEE (reference sequence). The CDR3 protein is CASSTTGAGTEAFF. CDR3 bases: TGTGCCAGCAGCACGACGGGGGCGGGGACTGAAGCTTTCTTT.

The J gene is TRBJ2-3, the V gene TRBV5-6; TRBD2 matches 11 bases. This CDR3 is built from 15 residues. Germline V CDR1 and CDR2: SGHDT, YYEEEE. Unmatched junction bases numbered 4, after V lost 4 bases and J lost 3 bases. CDR3 in DNA: TGTGCCAGCAGCGCACCTAGCGGGAGGACAGATACGCAGTATTTT. This gives the protein CASSAPSGRTDTQYF.

This chain joins TRBV6-5 and TRBJ1-1; possibly TRBD1 for D (5 bases). The CDR3 covers 13 residues. Germline V CDR1 and CDR2: MNHEY, SVGAGI. The V gene lost 4 bases and the J gene lost 3 bases, with 9 bases spanning the gap. The CDR3 sequence is CASSSTVHTEAFF. The DNA for the CDR3 is TGTGCCAGCAGTTCGACAGTGCACACTGAAGCTTTCTTT.

This sequence joins TRBV10-3 and TRBJ1-2, with 8 nucleotides matching TRBD1. Germline CDR1 reads ENHRY; CDR2 reads SYGVKD. The J segment lost 3 bases and the V segment lost 4 bases, leaving 7 bases of the junction unmatched. This CDR3 spans 15 amino acids. The CDR3 DNA sequence: TGTGCCATCAGTGCCCCGGGACAGGCGGACTATGGCTACACCTTC. Its protein product is CAISAPGQADYGYTF.